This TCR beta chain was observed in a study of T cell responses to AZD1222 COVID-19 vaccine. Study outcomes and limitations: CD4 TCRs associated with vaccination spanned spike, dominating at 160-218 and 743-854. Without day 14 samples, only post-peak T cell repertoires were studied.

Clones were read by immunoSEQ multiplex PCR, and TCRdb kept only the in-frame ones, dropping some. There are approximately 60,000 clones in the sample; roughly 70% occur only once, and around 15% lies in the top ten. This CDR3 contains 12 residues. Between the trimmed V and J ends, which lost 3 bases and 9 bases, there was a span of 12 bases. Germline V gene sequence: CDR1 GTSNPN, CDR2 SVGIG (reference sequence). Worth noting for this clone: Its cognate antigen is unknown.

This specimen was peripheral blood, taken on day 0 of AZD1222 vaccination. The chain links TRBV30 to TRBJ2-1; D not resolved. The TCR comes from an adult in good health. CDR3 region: CAWSDSEGEQFF. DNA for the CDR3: TGTGCCTGGAGCGACTCCGAAGGTGAGCAGTTCTTC.